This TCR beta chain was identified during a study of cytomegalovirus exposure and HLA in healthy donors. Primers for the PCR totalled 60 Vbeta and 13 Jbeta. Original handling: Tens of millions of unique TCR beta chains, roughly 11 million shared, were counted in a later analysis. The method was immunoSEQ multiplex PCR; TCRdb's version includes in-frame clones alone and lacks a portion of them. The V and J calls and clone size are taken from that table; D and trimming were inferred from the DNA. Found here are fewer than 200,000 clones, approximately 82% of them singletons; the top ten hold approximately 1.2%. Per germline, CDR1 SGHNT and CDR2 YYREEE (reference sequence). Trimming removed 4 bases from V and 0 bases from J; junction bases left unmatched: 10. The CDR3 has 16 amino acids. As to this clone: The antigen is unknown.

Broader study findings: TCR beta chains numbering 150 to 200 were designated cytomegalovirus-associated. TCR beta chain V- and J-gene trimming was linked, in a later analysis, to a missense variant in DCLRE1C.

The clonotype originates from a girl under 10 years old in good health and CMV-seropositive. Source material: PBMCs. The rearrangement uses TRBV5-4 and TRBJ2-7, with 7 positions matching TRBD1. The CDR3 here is CASSQDRTRSSYEQYF. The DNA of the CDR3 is TGTGCCAGCAGCCAGGACAGGACGAGGAGCTCCTACGAGCAGTACTTC.